This is a list of T cell receptor beta chains from one sample in a study of read filtering for tumor transcriptome and immune sequencing. TCRdb reprocessed the reads via MiXCR and lists one record per CDR3 protein. The table shows 100,000 to 150,000 distinct CDR3 sequences, with 10% to 15% occurring only once. Input material: a population of CD138-negative cells sorted from bone marrow. The receptor source for this set is a donor aged 40 or older with multiple myeloma. The CDR3 runs from the conserved cysteine through the conserved F or W. D genes are given only for firm matches. Rows give clone size only sometimes, using once, few, many, or a class for an expanded clone.

size	V	D	J	CDR3	DNA
many	TRBV10-3	-	TRBJ2-5	CAISVAGTSETQYF	TGTGCCATCAGTGTTGCGGGGACGAGTGAGACCCAGTACTTC
many	TRBV10-3	TRBD2	TRBJ2-1	CAISQGLAERSNEQFF	TGTGCCATCAGTCAGGGACTAGCGGAGCGGAGCAATGAGCAGTTCTTC
many	TRBV7-9	-	TRBJ2-5	CASSASPRAGGRETQYF	TGTGCCAGCAGCGCCAGCCCACGGGCCGGGGGGCGAGAGACCCAGTACTTC
few	TRBV5-1	TRBD1	TRBJ1-1	CASSLARDRTNTEAFF	TGCGCCAGCAGCTTGGCCCGGGACAGAACGAACACTGAAGCTTTCTTT
-	TRBV10-3	-	TRBJ2-3	CATAGQKDTDTQYF	TGTGCCACCGCGGGGCAGAAAGACACAGATACGCAGTATTTT
many	TRBV7-2	-	TRBJ2-4	CASRRPSSSAKNIQYF	TGTGCCAGCAGGCGCCCCTCCAGTTCAGCCAAAAACATTCAGTACTTC
few	TRBV29-1	-	TRBJ2-2	CSAQRGRDTGELVF	TGCAGCGCTCAAAGGGGCAGGGACACCGGGGAGCTGGTTTTT
many	TRBV19	-	TRBJ2-1	CASSPQGNEQFF	TGTGCCAGTAGTCCCCAGGGTAATGAGCAGTTCTTC
many	TRBV20-1	TRBD2	TRBJ2-1	CSADAGTSGPYNEQFF	TGCAGTGCCGATGCCGGGACTAGCGGGCCATACAATGAGCAGTTCTTC
-	TRBV5-1	TRBD1	TRBJ2-7	CASSPGTGANEQYF	TGCGCCAGCAGCCCCGGGACAGGGGCCAACGAGCAGTACTTC
many	TRBV12-3/TRBV12-4	-	TRBJ1-2	CASSLTDNYGYTF	TGTGCCAGCAGTTTAACGGATAACTATGGCTACACCTTC
-	TRBV3-1	-	TRBJ1-3	CASSQIGDTIYF	TGTGCCAGCAGCCAAATTGGGGACACCATATATTTT
many	TRBV29-1	TRBD1	TRBJ2-1	CSVVRGLGHEQFF	TGCAGCGTTGTGAGGGGGCTGGGGCATGAGCAGTTCTTC
many	TRBV28	TRBD1	TRBJ2-1	CASRWDRGNEQFF	TGTGCCAGCCGTTGGGACAGGGGAAATGAGCAGTTCTTC
many	TRBV5-6	-	TRBJ1-6	CASSPLVDGSPLHF	TGTGCCAGCAGCCCCTTGGTTGACGGCTCACCCCTCCACTTT
many	TRBV7-9	-	TRBJ2-7	CASSLRNNDYEQYF	TGTGCCAGCAGCTTAAGAAACAATGACTACGAGCAGTACTTC
many	TRBV12-3/TRBV12-4	-	TRBJ2-3	CASSFGNTQYF	TGTGCCAGCAGTTTCGGTAATACGCAGTATTTT
many	TRBV5-1	TRBD1	TRBJ2-3	CASSLEYRGTDTQYF	TGCGCCAGCAGCTTGGAATACAGGGGGACAGATACGCAGTATTTT